These 2 T cell receptor beta chains came from one sample sequenced in a study of blood T cell repertoires in COVID-19. Only in-frame clones appear in the TCRdb table, and some are missing; sequencing was by immunoSEQ multiplex PCR. The profile covers about 59,000 clones, with around four fifths appearing a single time and over 10% taken by the ten largest. What was sequenced was peripheral blood. These receptors all stem from an older man with acute or convalescent COVID-19.

The J gene is TRBJ1-5, the V gene TRBV2; a possible D gene is TRBD1 (6 bases). CDR1 SNHLY and CDR2 FYNNEI come from the germline V gene. Trimming removed 4 bases from V and 3 bases from J, with 13 bases in between. The CDR3 has 15 amino acids. The CDR3 loop reads CASSVQGGVNQPQHF. The CDR3 DNA reads TGTGCCAGCAGTGTCCAAGGGGGAGTCAATCAGCCCCAGCATTTT.

The V and J genes are TRBV5-4 and TRBJ1-1; TRBD1 matches at 8 bases. The junction had 7 bases not matched to a gene; V was cut back by 5 bases and J by 1 base. The CDR3 contains 15 residues. The germline V gene encodes CDR1 SGHNT and CDR2 YYREEE (reference sequence). CDR3 sequence reads: CASSLTGAKNTEAFF. CDR3 bases: TGTGCCAGCAGTTTGACAGGGGCCAAGAACACTGAAGCTTTCTTT.